Each of the 30 T cell receptor beta chains below was sequenced from the same sample in a study of tumor and adjacent non-tumor tissue in lung cancer. Three rounds of nested PCR, following a modified ARM-PCR protocol, produced the TCRbeta library. TCRdb processed the multiplex PCR reads anew with MiXCR; each CDR3 protein has one entry. The table has 95,000 to 150,000 distinct CDR3 sequences, 66% seen once. This sample's RNA came from whole unsorted tissue. Sequencing was performed on lung tumor tissue. The receptors were sampled from a man aged 25 to 40 with non-small cell lung cancer.

As regards this clonotype: Relative to the germline gene, one junction end is altered; a read error may explain this. J is TRBJ2-3 and V is TRBV20-1; a possible D gene is TRBD2 (5 bases). The CDR3 runs to 15 residues. Per the germline V gene, CDR1 is DFQATT and CDR2 is SNEGSKA (reference sequence). CDR3 protein: CSAGTGIDSTDTLYF. CDR3 coding DNA: TGCAGTGCTGGAACCGGGATAGATAGCACAGATACGCTGTATTTT.

The chain uses TRBV6-2 or TRBV6-3 and TRBJ2-3; no firm D call. The CDR3 runs to 17 residues. Germline loops: CDR1 MNHEY, CDR2 SVGEGT. The V end was cut by 0 bases, the J end by 2 bases, with 15 bases between. The CDR3 protein is CASSYSRAGTNTDTQYF. For the CDR3, the DNA is TGTGCCAGCAGTTACTCCCGGGCTGGAACTAACACAGATACGCAGTATTTT.

Comments on this clonotype: A much larger clone is a single base away; this may be a read error. This chain joins TRBV13 and TRBJ1-2; 8 nucleotides align to TRBD1. CDR1 and CDR2 (germline): PRHDT, FYEKMQ (reference sequence). CDR3 length: 14 amino acids. CDR3 DNA: TGTGCCAGCACCTTAGGCCAGGGGGCGCCCGGCTACACCTTC. It yields the protein CASTLGQGAPGYTF.

In its sample, this clonotype was seen once. The CDR3 does not end in the conserved phenylalanine or tryptophan, so this is likely a read error. The V gene is TRBV20-1, the J gene TRBJ2-2; 10 bases agree with TRBD1. Germline V gene lookup returns CDR1 DFQATT and CDR2 SNEGSKA (reference sequence). The CDR3 runs to 15 residues. The chain's CDR3 is CSVRDDRGQTGELFL. CDR3 sequence (DNA): TGCAGTGTTAGAGATGACAGGGGGCAAACCGGGGAGCTGTTTTTA.

Details on this clonotype: One end of the junction varies from germline; a read error may be responsible. The chain couples TRBV4-2 to TRBJ2-2; D gene ambiguous. The length of the CDR3 is 18 residues. Germline values: CDR1 LGHNA, CDR2 YNFKEQ. Here the CDR3 reads CATSQDPQRDMNTGELFF. In DNA, the CDR3 is TGTGCCACCAGCCAAGATCCCCAGCGAGACATGAACACCGGGGAGCTGTTTTTT.

With respect to this clonotype: This is likely a read error, given that the CDR3 carries no conserved phenylalanine or tryptophan at its end. The chain employs TRBV5-6 and TRBJ1-2; D may be TRBD1 (6 bases). The CDR3 covers 13 residues. Germline CDR1 is SGHDT and CDR2 is YYEEEE. CDR3 coding DNA: TGTGTCAGCACCAAAGACAGGCTTACTTGCTACACCTTA. It codes for CVSTKDRLTCYTL.

Note on this clonotype: A much larger clone differs from this one at a single base, so this may be a read error. The rearrangement joins TRBV6-6 to TRBJ1-1; no definite D call. This CDR3 has 13 amino acids. In germline, CDR1 is MNHNY, CDR2 SVGAGI (reference sequence). The CDR3 region has the DNA TGTGCCAGCAGCCCTGGGCGGAACACTGAAGTTTTCTTT. Residues: CASSPGRNTEVFF.

On this clonotype itself: This clone may be a read error of a much larger clone one base away. V and J are TRBV6-1 and TRBJ2-1, with 9 bases identical to TRBD2. Germline loops: CDR1 MNHNS, CDR2 SASEGT. The CDR3 is 12 residues long. The CDR3: CDSSEFEGLASF. Written as DNA, the CDR3 is TGTGACAGCAGTGAATTCGAAGGACTAGCGAGCTTC.

About this clonotype: Relative to the germline gene, one junction end is altered; a read error may explain this. The chain carries TRBV11-2 and TRBJ2-1; D not certain. The length of the CDR3 is 13 residues. Per the germline V gene, CDR1 is SGHAT and CDR2 is FQNNGV. CDR3 sequence reads: CACSLDLANEQFF. The DNA for the CDR3 is TGCGCCTGCAGCTTAGATCTGGCTAATGAGCAGTTCTTC.

Many counts were recorded for this clonotype. The genes are TRBV20-1 and TRBJ2-5, with 7 positions matching TRBD1. CDR1 is DFQATT and CDR2 is SNEGSKA in the germline V gene (reference sequence). V lost 5 bases, J lost 2 bases, and 8 bases stayed unmatched. The CDR3 spans 14 residues. This CDR3 is CSAPTGQEQETQYF. In nucleotides, the CDR3 is TGCAGTGCTCCCACAGGACAGGAGCAAGAGACCCAGTACTTC.

This clonotype showed up many times. V is TRBV20-1 and J is TRBJ2-1; 10 nucleotides agree with TRBD2. Germline V gives CDR1 DFQATT, CDR2 SNEGSKA (reference sequence). After removal of 6 bases from V and 5 bases from J, the junction contained 7 bases not matched to a gene. CDR3 length: 14 residues. This CDR3 is CSAQSGGAHNEQFF. CDR3 nucleotides: TGCAGTGCACAAAGCGGGGGGGCTCACAATGAGCAGTTCTTC.

With respect to this clonotype: The junction departs from germline at one end; a sequencing error may be responsible. This rearrangement joins TRBV6-5 to TRBJ2-1, with D unresolved. The germline V gene encodes CDR1 MNHEY and CDR2 SVGAGI. The CDR3 has 13 amino acids. CDR3 sequence reads: CASSLEPWNEQLF. The DNA for the CDR3 is TGCGCCAGCAGTCTCGAGCCATGGAATGAGCAGCTCTTC.

V and J are TRBV29-1 and TRBJ2-3; D is unresolved. The CDR3 has 12 residues. From germline, CDR1 is SQVTM and CDR2 ANQGSEA. Trimming removed 8 bases from V and 6 bases from J, with 15 bases in between. The CDR3 loop reads CSMGLRLDTQYF. The CDR3 DNA reads as TGCAGCATGGGCCTGCGACTGGATACGCAGTATTTT.

There are many counts of this clonotype. The chain joins TRBV5-6 to TRBJ1-1; D is undetermined. Between the trimmed V and J ends, which lost 0 bases and 6 bases, there was a span of 9 bases. This CDR3 contains 13 residues. Germline CDR1 and CDR2: SGHDT and YYEEEE. CDR3 protein: CASSLVVTSEAFF. The CDR3 region has the DNA TGTGCCAGCAGCTTGGTTGTCACCTCTGAAGCTTTCTTT.

In the case of this clonotype: Possible read error: a much larger clone is one base away. This chain connects TRBV7-9 to TRBJ2-5; no clear D gene. Germline V CDR1 and CDR2: SEHNR, FQNEAQ (reference sequence). The CDR3 consists of 12 residues. Here the CDR3 reads CASTDIKETQNF. CDR3 nucleotide sequence: TGTGCCAGCACCGATATTAAAGAGACCCAGAACTTC. The entire variable domain, with the rest obtained from reference TRBV7-9 and TRBJ2-5, is as follows: DTGVSQNPRHKITKRGQNVTFRCDPISEHNRLYWYRQTLGQGPEFLTYFQNEAQLEKSRLLSDRFSAERPKGSFSTLEIQRTEQGDSAMYLCASTDIKETQNFGPGTRLLVL.

On this clonotype itself: This could be a read error, since a much larger clone is one nucleotide away. V gene TRBV4-3 combines with J gene TRBJ2-3, with 8 bases that match TRBD2. The CDR3 totals 16 residues. The germline CDR1 and CDR2 sequences are LGHNA and YSLEER. In DNA form, the CDR3 reads TGCGCCACCAGCCAAGACGGGGGGGAAGTGGCAGATACGCAGTATTTT. Residues: CATSQDGGEVADTQYF.

Regarding this clonotype: At one end, the junction sequence differs from germline, possibly due to a read error. V and J are TRBV7-8 and TRBJ2-7; 7 bases align to TRBD2. This CDR3 is built from 16 residues. The germline gives CDR1 SGHVS, CDR2 FQNEAQ. DNA for the CDR3: TGTACCAGCGGGACCCAGAGGGCCTCGGTCTCCTACGAGCAGTACTTC. Protein: CTSGTQRASVSYEQYF.

Comments on this clonotype: This may arise from a read error, as a much more abundant clone is one base away. The chain joins TRBV4-2 to TRBJ2-7, with 7 bases lining up with TRBD2. In germline, CDR1 is LGHNA, CDR2 YNFKEQ. The CDR3 length is 17 residues. V lost 2 bases and J lost 2; bases outside the gene matches: 12. As DNA, the CDR3 is TGTGCCAGCAGCCAAATCGGGACTAACGGGCGAGCCTACGAGCAGTACTTC. It specifies CASSQIGTNGRAYEQYF.

This clonotype was counted at least ten times. The chain combines TRBV4-1 with TRBJ2-7; D unresolved. CDR3 size: 15 residues. V lost 3 bases, J lost 5 bases, and 17 bases lay in between. Germline V gene sequence: CDR1 MGHRA, CDR2 YSYEKL. The CDR3 nucleotides read TGCGCCAGCAGCCACCCGGGTTTTCCAGCACACGAGCAGTACTTC. This codes for CASSHPGFPAHEQYF.

Comments on this clonotype: Germline and junction disagree at one end, which may indicate a read error. This chain uses TRBV20-1 with TRBJ2-7, with no clear D. This CDR3 spans 12 amino acids. CDR1 is DFQATT and CDR2 is SNEGSKA in the germline V gene (reference sequence). Here the CDR3 reads CSALFSPSEEYF. CDR3 nucleotide sequence: TGCAGTGCTCTCTTTTCACCCTCCGAGGAGTACTTC.

Points on this clonotype: Being one base from a much bigger clone, this may be a read error. The chain couples TRBV6-1 to TRBJ2-1; D possibly corresponds to TRBD2 (5 bases). The CDR3 sequence is 11 residues long. Germline CDR1 reads MNHNS; CDR2 reads SASEGT. V was trimmed by 10 bases and J by 9 bases, leaving 13 bases between them. The CDR3 DNA is TGTGCCACTACTAGGACCTGTGAGCAGTTCTTC. Its translation: CATTRTCEQFF.

CDR3 loop: CGGGPRWYGYTF. The CDR3 region has the DNA TGCGGTGGTGGCCCAAGATGGTATGGCTACACCTTC. The chain couples TRBV20-1 to TRBJ1-2; D uncertain. The germline V gene has CDR1 DFQATT and CDR2 SNEGSKA (reference sequence). This CDR3 spans 12 amino acids.

This clonotype has just a few counts. This could be a read error, since a much larger clone is one nucleotide away. The chain uses TRBV20-1 and TRBJ1-6; 10 bases align to TRBD1. Germline CDR1 and CDR2: DFQATT and SNEGSKA (reference sequence). This CDR3 has 13 amino acids. CDR3 in amino acids: CSAVGTGASLLHF. DNA for the CDR3: TGCAGTGCTGTCGGGACAGGGGCATCACTCCTCCACTTT.

About this clonotype itself: A read error may be the cause here, since a much bigger clone is one base away. V and J are TRBV12-3 or TRBV12-4 and TRBJ2-2; 10 bases fit TRBD1. The CDR3 has 16 residues. This chain's CDR3 is CVSNPSDRGLTGELFF. The CDR3 DNA reads as TGTGTCAGCAACCCATCGGACAGGGGGTTAACCGGGGAGCTGTTTTTT.

A note on this clonotype: This may arise from a read error, as a much more abundant clone is one base away. The chain employs TRBV29-1 and TRBJ1-3; no clear D gene. The CDR3 contains 14 residues. V was shortened by 4 bases and J by 0 bases, with 10 bases between the two germline ends. CDR1 is SQVTM and CDR2 is ANQGSEA in the germline V gene. For the CDR3, the DNA is TGCAGCGTTGTACATTACCCCTCTGGAAACACCATATATTTT. It yields the protein CSVVHYPSGNTIYF.

Details on this clonotype: An end of the junction differs from the germline gene, which may be a read error. The V gene is TRBV11-1, the J gene TRBJ1-1; D is ambiguous. This CDR3 comprises 14 residues. Germline V gene sequence: CDR1 SGHAT, CDR2 FQDESV (reference sequence). CDR3 sequence: CASSWVAVNTEAFF. For the CDR3, the DNA is TGTGCCAGTAGCTGGGTAGCTGTGAACACTGAAGCTTTCTTT.

The table lists this clonotype with many counts. The chain recombines TRBV20-1 with TRBJ1-6; D perhaps matches TRBD1 (6 bases). This CDR3 comprises 14 residues. V was trimmed by 1 base and J by 9 bases, leaving 13 bases between them. Germline V CDR1 and CDR2: DFQATT, SNEGSKA (reference sequence). The CDR3 DNA reads TGCAGTGCTAGAGTTAGCGGGGGCAGTTCACCCCTCCACTTT. Its translation: CSARVSGGSSPLHF.

The chain links TRBV7-2 to TRBJ2-7, with TRBD1 identical over 7 bases. The CDR3 totals 15 residues. V lost 5 bases, J lost 2 bases, and 9 bases stayed unmatched. Germline-derived CDR1 and CDR2 are SGHTA and FQGNSA. As DNA, the CDR3 is TGTGCCAGCAGCCCACAGGGACAGCGCCCCTACGAGCAGTACTTC. This gives the protein CASSPQGQRPYEQYF.

This clonotype was observed at least ten times. The chain has TRBV6-5 and TRBJ1-5; TRBD1 is a possible D gene (5 bases). CDR3 length equals 11 residues. CDR1 is MNHEY, CDR2 SVGAGI, per germline. CDR3 nucleotide sequence: TGTGCGAGCGGGGGGAATCAGCCCCAGCATTTT. It translates to CASGGNQPQHF.

This clonotype has more than one count but fewer than ten. V usage is TRBV10-3 and J usage is TRBJ1-4; D call uncertain. CDR1 and CDR2 from the germline V gene are ENHRY and SYGVKD. The CDR3 spans 14 residues. Trimming removed 3 bases from V and 5 bases from J, with 10 bases in between. DNA for the CDR3: TGTGCCATCAGTGATAACCAGGAGAATGAAAAACTGTTTTTT. Its translation is CAISDNQENEKLFF.